The clone carrying this TCR beta chain has just one count. Antigen: not known. The junction departs from germline at one end; a sequencing error may be responsible. The data derive from a study of identical twins' blood T cells. Study findings and constraints: Twins reportedly had markedly more similar V usage than unrelated donors, even among out-of-frame TCRbeta clonotypes. Twins shared more top CDR3 clonotypes than unrelated donors did.

Each TCR cDNA library carried sample-specific barcodes on both ends. Original processing notes: Clonotypes per individual ranged from about 85,000 to nearly 500,000. In TCRdb, the 5' RACE reads were re-called with MiXCR into one record per CDR3 protein. The V and J calls follow TCRdb's processing rather than the paper's. Of 300,000 to 400,000 distinct CDR3 sequences in the sample, 25% to 35% were seen once. What was sequenced was PBMCs. This TCR was sampled from a woman aged 18-55 years in good health.

CDR3 sequence: CASSLVKADTRYF. The DNA for the CDR3 is TGTGCCAGCAGCTTAGTTAAGGCAGATACGCGGTATTTT. This chain uses TRBV7-2 with TRBJ2-3; D remains ambiguous. The germline V gene encodes CDR1 SGHTA and CDR2 FQGNSA. CDR3 length: 13 residues.